The 9 T cell receptor beta chains below come from one sample, sequenced in a study of T cell changes during pregnancy in multiple sclerosis. Assay used: immunoSEQ multiplex PCR; TCRdb lists only in-frame clones, some missing. Among approximately 20,000 clones listed, about 90% were seen once. Sample: CD8+ T cells from peripheral blood mononuclear cells, taken after pregnancy. The receptors stem from a female donor in good health, enrolled as a control in a pregnancy study.

The V call is TRBV4-2, the J call TRBJ2-5; 10 bases line up with TRBD2. Looked up from germline, CDR1 is LGHNA and CDR2 is YNFKEQ. CDR3 length: 15 amino acids. V lost 0 bases and J lost 4; bases outside the gene matches: 2. CDR3: CASSQESGGGETQYF. CDR3 in DNA: TGTGCCAGCAGCCAAGAGAGCGGGGGGGGAGAGACCCAGTACTTC.

This clone was counted a few times. The CDR3 region has the DNA TGTGCCAGCAGCCTTGGGACACACTCTGAAGCTTTCTTT. Translating gives CASSLGTHSEAFF. The chain is built from TRBV27 and TRBJ1-1, with D perhaps TRBD1 (6 bases). The germline gives CDR1 MNHEY, CDR2 SMNVEV (reference sequence). The CDR3 consists of 13 residues. V lost 6 bases to trimming and J lost 6 bases, with 14 bases between them.

The CDR3 region has the DNA TGTGCCAGCAGTCAGACAGGGTATAGGAATGAGCAGTTCTTC. Amino acids: CASSQTGYRNEQFF. V and J are TRBV6-5 and TRBJ2-1, with TRBD1 matching over 7 bases. Germline-derived CDR1 and CDR2 are MNHEY and SVGAGI. The length of the CDR3 is 14 residues. V was pared by 5 bases and J by 7 bases, with 8 bases of the junction left unmatched.

This chain uses TRBV6-5 with TRBJ1-3; 7 bases are a match to TRBD1. The germline CDR1 and CDR2 sequences are MNHEY and SVGAGI. The length of the CDR3 is 14 residues. The ends lost 7 bases at V and 0 bases at J; junction bases unmatched: 3. As DNA, the CDR3 is TGTGCCAGCACCCGACAGGGCTCTGGAAACACCATATATTTT. Translated: CASTRQGSGNTIYF.

The chain joins TRBV19 to TRBJ1-5; D gene unclear. This CDR3 has 15 amino acids. The V and J ends lost 1 base and 2 bases respectively, with 9 bases between them. Germline lookup yields CDR1 LNHDA and CDR2 SQIVND (reference sequence). CDR3: CASSIGGYGNQPQHF. The CDR3 DNA reads TGTGCCAGTAGTATAGGAGGGTACGGCAATCAGCCCCAGCATTTT.

This chain links TRBV29-1 with TRBJ2-7; no clear D. With 4 bases removed from V and 4 bases from J, the gap between germline ends came to 11 bases. The CDR3 loop spans 12 amino acids. From germline, CDR1 is SQVTM and CDR2 ANQGSEA. CDR3 sequence (DNA): TGCAGCGTTGGAACCCGAGTTTACGAGCAGTACTTC. Translated: CSVGTRVYEQYF.

The V gene is TRBV4-1, the J gene TRBJ2-7, with D tentatively TRBD1 (5 bases). Trimming left V 3 bases short and J 5 bases short, with 14 bases between. The germline gives CDR1 MGHRA, CDR2 YSYEKL. This CDR3 comprises 14 residues. The CDR3 nucleotides are TGCGCCAGCAGCCATTTAACAGTAGGGGACGAGCAGTACTTC. Translation gives CASSHLTVGDEQYF.

This clone was observed a handful of times. The chain has TRBV29-1 and TRBJ1-1; D is uncertain. CDR1 is SQVTM, CDR2 ANQGSEA, per germline. The V gene lost 3 bases and the J gene lost 3 bases, with 8 bases spanning the gap. The CDR3 covers 12 residues. This chain's CDR3 is CSVEGGDTEAFF. The DNA of the CDR3 is TGCAGCGTTGAGGGCGGGGACACTGAAGCTTTCTTT.

The J gene is TRBJ2-7, the V gene TRBV7-9; 8 bases agree with TRBD1. Unmatched junction bases numbered 9, after V lost 5 bases and J lost 3 bases. The CDR3 is 15 residues long. CDR1 and CDR2 (germline): SEHNR, FQNEAQ (reference sequence). The CDR3 nucleotides are TGTGCCAGCAGCACATCGATGACAGGGGACTACGAGCAGTACTTC. Protein product: CASSTSMTGDYEQYF. Looking up the rest from reference TRBV7-9 and TRBJ2-7 gives the full variable domain: DTGVSQNPRHKITKRGQNVTFRCDPISEHNRLYWYRQTLGQGPEFLTYFQNEAQLEKSRLLSDRFSAERPKGSFSTLEIQRTEQGDSAMYLCASSTSMTGDYEQYFGPGTRLTVT.